The clone carrying this T cell receptor (beta chain) came up once. Data came from immunoSEQ multiplex PCR; TCRdb stores just in-frame clones and leaves some out. The data contain 100,000 to 150,000 clones, 90% of them singletons. V was pared by 5 bases and J by 8 bases, with 10 bases between. The germline V gene has CDR1 SGHVS and CDR2 FQNEAQ. The CDR3 loop spans 12 amino acids. This entry belongs to a study of control samples from healthy donors and cancer patients. The sample was blood. The chain joins TRBV7-8 to TRBJ2-1; D gene ambiguous. This receptor was obtained from a middle-aged man in good health. CDR3 in DNA: TGTGCCAGCAGCCCGCGGTTCGATGAGCAGTTCTTC. This gives the protein CASSPRFDEQFF. The full variable domain, rest sourced from reference TRBV7-8 and TRBJ2-1, is GAGVSQSPRYKVAKRGQDVALRCDPISGHVSLFWYQQALGQGPEFLTYFQNEAQLDKSGLPSDRFFAERPEGSVSTLKIQRTQQEDSAVYLCASSPRFDEQFFGPGTRLTVL.